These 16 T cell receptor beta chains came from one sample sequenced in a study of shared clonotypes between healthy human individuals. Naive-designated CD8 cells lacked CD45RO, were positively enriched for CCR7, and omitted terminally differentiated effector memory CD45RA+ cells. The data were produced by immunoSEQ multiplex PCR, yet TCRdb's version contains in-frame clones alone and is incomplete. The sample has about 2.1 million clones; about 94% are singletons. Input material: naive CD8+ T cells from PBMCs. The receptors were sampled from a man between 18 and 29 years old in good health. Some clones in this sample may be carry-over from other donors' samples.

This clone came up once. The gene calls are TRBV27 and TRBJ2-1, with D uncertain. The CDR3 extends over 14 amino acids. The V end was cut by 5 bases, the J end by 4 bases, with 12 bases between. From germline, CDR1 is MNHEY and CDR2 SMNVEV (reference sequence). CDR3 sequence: CASSPTEYYNEQFF. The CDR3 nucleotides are TGTGCCAGCAGTCCCACAGAATATTACAATGAGCAGTTCTTC.

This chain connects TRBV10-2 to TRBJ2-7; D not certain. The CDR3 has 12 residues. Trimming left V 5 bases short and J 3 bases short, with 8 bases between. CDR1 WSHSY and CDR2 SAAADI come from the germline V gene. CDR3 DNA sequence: TGCGCCAGCAGTCCCGCCCTCTACGAGCAGTACTTC. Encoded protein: CASSPALYEQYF.

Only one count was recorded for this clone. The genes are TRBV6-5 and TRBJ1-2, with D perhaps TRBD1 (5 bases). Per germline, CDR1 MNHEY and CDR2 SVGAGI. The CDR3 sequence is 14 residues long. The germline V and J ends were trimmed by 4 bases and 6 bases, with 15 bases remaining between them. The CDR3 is CASSSSQGPHGYTF. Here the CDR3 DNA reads TGTGCCAGCAGTTCCAGTCAGGGTCCCCATGGCTACACCTTC.

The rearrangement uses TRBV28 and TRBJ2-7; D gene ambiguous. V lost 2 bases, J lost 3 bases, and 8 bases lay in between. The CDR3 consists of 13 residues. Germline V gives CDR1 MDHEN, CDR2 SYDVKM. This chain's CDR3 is CASSLKVDYEQYF. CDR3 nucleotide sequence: TGTGCCAGCAGTTTAAAGGTGGACTACGAGCAGTACTTC.

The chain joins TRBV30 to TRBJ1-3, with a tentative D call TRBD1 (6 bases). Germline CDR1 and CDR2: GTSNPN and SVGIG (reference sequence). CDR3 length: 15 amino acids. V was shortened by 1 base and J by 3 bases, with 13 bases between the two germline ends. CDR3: CAWSARGHFGNTIYF. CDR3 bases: TGTGCCTGGAGTGCTCGGGGACATTTTGGAAACACCATATATTTT.

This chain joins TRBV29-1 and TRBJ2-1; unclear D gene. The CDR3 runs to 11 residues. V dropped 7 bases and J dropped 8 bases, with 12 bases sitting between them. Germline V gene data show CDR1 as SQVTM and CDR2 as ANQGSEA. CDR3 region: CSAKVFDEQFF. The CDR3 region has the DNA TGCAGCGCCAAAGTATTCGATGAGCAGTTCTTC.

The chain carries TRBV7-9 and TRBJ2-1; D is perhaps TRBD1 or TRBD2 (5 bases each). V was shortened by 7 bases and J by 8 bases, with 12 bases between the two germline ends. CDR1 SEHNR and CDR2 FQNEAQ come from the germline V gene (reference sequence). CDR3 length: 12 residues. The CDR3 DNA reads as TGTGCCAGCACCTACCCGGGGCATGAGCAGTTCTTC. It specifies CASTYPGHEQFF. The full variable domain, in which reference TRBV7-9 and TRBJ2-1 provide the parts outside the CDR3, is DTGVSQNPRHKITKRGQNVTFRCDPISEHNRLYWYRQTLGQGPEFLTYFQNEAQLEKSRLLSDRFSAERPKGSFSTLEIQRTEQGDSAMYLCASTYPGHEQFFGPGTRLTVL.

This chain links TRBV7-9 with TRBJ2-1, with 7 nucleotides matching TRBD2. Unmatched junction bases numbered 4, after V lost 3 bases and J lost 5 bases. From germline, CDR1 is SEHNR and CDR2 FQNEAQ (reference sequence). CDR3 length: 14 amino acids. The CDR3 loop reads CASSFKRGNNEQFF. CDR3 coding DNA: TGTGCCAGCAGCTTTAAGCGGGGCAACAATGAGCAGTTCTTC.

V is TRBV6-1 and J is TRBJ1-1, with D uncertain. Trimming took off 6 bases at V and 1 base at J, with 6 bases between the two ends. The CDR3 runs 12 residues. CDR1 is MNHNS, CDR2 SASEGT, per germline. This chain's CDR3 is CASRFQNTEAFF. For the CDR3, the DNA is TGTGCCAGCAGGTTTCAGAACACTGAAGCTTTCTTT.

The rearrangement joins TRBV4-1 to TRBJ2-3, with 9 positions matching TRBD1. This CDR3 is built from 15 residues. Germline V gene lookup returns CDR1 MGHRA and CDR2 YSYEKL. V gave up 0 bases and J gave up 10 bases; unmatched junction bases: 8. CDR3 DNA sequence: TGCGCCAGCAGCCAAGATTCAGGGACAGGGAGTCCGCAGTATTTT. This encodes CASSQDSGTGSPQYF.

CDR3 protein: CASSWGLNYEQYF. CDR3 sequence (DNA): TGCGCCAGCAGCTGGGGACTTAACTACGAGCAGTACTTC. This chain joins TRBV5-1 and TRBJ2-7; D is perhaps TRBD2 (6 bases). Between the trimmed V and J ends, which lost 3 bases and 3 bases, there was a span of 10 bases. The CDR3 sequence is 13 residues long. Looked up from germline, CDR1 is SGHRS and CDR2 is YFSETQ.

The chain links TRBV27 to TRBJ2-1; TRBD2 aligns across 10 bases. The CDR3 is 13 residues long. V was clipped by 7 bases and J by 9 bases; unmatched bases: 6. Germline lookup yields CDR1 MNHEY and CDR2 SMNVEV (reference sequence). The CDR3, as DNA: TGTGCCAGCACAGCGGGAGGGCCGGGTGAGCAGTTCTTC. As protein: CASTAGGPGEQFF.

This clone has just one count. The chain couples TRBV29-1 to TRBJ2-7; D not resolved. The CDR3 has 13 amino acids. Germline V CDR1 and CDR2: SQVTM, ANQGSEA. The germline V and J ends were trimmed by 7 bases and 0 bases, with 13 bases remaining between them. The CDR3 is CSGIPSGSYEQYF. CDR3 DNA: TGCAGCGGGATCCCTTCAGGCTCCTACGAGCAGTACTTC.

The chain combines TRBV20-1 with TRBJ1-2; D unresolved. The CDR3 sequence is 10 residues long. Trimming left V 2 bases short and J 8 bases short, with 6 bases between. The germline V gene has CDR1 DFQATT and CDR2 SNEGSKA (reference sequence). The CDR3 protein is CSARPLGYTF. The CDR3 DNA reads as TGCAGTGCTAGACCGCTGGGCTACACCTTC.

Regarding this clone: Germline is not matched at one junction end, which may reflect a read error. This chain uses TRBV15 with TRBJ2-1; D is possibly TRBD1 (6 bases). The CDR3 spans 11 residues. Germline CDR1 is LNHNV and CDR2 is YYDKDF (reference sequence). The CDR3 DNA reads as TGTGCCACCCGCAGGGGACCGCAGCAGTTCTTC. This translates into CATRRGPQQFF.

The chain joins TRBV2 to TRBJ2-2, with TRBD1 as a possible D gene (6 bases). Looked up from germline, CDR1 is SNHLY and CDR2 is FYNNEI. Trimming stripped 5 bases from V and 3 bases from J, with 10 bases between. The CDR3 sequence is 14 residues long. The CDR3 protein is CASSSDRDTGELFF. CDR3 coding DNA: TGTGCCAGCAGTTCGGACAGAGACACCGGGGAGCTGTTTTTT. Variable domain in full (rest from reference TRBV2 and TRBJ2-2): EPEVTQTPSHQVTQMGQEVILRCVPISNHLYFYWYRQILGQKVEFLVSFYNNEISEKSEIFDDQFSVERPDGSNFTLKIRSTKLEDSAMYFCASSSDRDTGELFFGEGSRLTVL.